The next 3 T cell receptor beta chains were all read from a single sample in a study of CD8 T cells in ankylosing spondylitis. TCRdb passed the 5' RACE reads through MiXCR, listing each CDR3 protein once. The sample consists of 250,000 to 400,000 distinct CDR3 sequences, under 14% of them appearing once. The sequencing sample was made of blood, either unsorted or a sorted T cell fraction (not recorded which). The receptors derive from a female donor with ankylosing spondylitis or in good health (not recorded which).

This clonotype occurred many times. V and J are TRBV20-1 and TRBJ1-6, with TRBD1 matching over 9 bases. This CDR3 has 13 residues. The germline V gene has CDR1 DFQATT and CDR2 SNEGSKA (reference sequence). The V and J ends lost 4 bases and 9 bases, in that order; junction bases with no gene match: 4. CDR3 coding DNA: TGCAGTGCTACCGGGACAGGGTCTTCACCCCTCCACTTT. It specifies CSATGTGSSPLHF.

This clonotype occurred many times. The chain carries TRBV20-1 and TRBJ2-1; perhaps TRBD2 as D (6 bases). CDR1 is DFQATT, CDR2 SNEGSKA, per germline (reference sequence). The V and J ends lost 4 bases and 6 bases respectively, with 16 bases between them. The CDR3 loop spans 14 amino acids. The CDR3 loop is CSAMDYPLLNEQFF. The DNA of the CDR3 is TGCAGTGCTATGGACTACCCCCTCCTCAATGAGCAGTTCTTC.

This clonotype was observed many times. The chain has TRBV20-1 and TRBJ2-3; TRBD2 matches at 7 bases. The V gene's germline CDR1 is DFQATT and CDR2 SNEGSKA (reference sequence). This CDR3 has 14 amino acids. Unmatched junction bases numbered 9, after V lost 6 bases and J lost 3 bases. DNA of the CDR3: TGCAGTGCCCGCTTAGCGGGTGGAACAGATACGCAGTATTTT. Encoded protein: CSARLAGGTDTQYF.